This T cell receptor (beta chain) was retrieved from a study of blood T cell repertoires in COVID-19. Per the original methods: Reference gene primer amplification gave estimated nucleated cell counts. Data came from immunoSEQ multiplex PCR; TCRdb stores just in-frame clones and leaves some out. Clone size and the V and J calls come from that table; the DNA yielded D and trimming. The profile covers hundreds of thousands of clones, with 70% to 90% appearing a single time and roughly 3% taken by the ten largest. This CDR3 has 15 residues. Germline V gene lookup returns CDR1 SQVTM and CDR2 ANQGSEA. The V segment lost 7 bases and the J segment 10 bases; nucleotides outside the gene matches: 20.

This TCR was recovered from a man aged 18 to 30 with active or convalescent COVID-19. The gene calls are TRBV29-1 and TRBJ1-2; TRBD1 matches at 8 bases. Sequencing was performed on peripheral blood. CDR3 in amino acids: CSAAPDRAFDLDYTF. DNA for the CDR3: TGCAGCGCCGCTCCGGACAGGGCGTTCGATTTAGACTACACCTTC.